Listed below are T cell receptor beta chains from one sample, sequenced in a study of T cell responses to AZD1222 COVID-19 vaccine. Measured with immunoSEQ multiplex PCR; TCRdb has only the in-frame clones, and not every one. The profile shows about 140,000 clones, around 93% of them singletons. Sequenced material: peripheral blood, taken 28 days after the second AZD1222 dose. These receptors all come from an adult who received the AZD1222 COVID-19 vaccine. CDR3s include the opening cysteine and the closing phenylalanine or tryptophan. The D gene is left open where the match is weak. Clone size is stated in some rows and not others, as once, few, many or a class when expanded.

j_call: TRBJ1-1; clone_size: -; v_call: TRBV5-4; d_call: -; cdr3_aa: CASSAGHRGTEAFF; cdr3_nt: TGTGCCAGCAGCGCAGGCCATAGGGGAACTGAAGCTTTCTTT
j_call: TRBJ2-3; clone_size: -; v_call: TRBV7-9; d_call: -; cdr3_aa: CAFTRGRISTDTQYF; cdr3_nt: TGTGCCTTCACCCGCGGCCGGATCAGCACAGATACGCAGTATTTT
j_call: TRBJ1-5; clone_size: once; v_call: TRBV6-6; d_call: TRBD1; cdr3_aa: CASSPYGTGRYSNQPQHF; cdr3_nt: TGTGCCAGCAGTCCTTATGGGACAGGGAGATATAGCAATCAGCCCCAGCATTTT
j_call: TRBJ2-1; clone_size: -; v_call: TRBV6-2/TRBV6-3; d_call: TRBD2; cdr3_aa: CASSYHSGLAAYNEQFF; cdr3_nt: TGTGCCAGCAGTTACCATAGCGGACTAGCGGCCTACAATGAGCAGTTCTTC
j_call: TRBJ2-2; clone_size: -; v_call: TRBV30; d_call: TRBD2; cdr3_aa: CAWRGLAGAGELFF; cdr3_nt: TGTGCCTGGAGGGGGCTAGCGGGGGCCGGGGAGCTGTTTTTT
j_call: TRBJ1-5; clone_size: -; v_call: TRBV23-1; d_call: -; cdr3_aa: CASSRGVKCNQPQHF; cdr3_nt: TGCGCCAGCAGTCGAGGGGTGAAGTGCAATCAGCCCCAGCATTTT
j_call: TRBJ2-1; clone_size: -; v_call: TRBV6-5; d_call: TRBD2; cdr3_aa: CASSYSVLAGNEQFF; cdr3_nt: TGTGCCAGCAGTTACTCAGTCCTAGCGGGAAATGAGCAGTTCTTC
j_call: TRBJ1-6; clone_size: -; v_call: TRBV30; d_call: -; cdr3_aa: CAWGRDPPLHF; cdr3_nt: TGTGCCTGGGGCAGAGATCCACCCCTCCACTTT
j_call: TRBJ1-2; clone_size: -; v_call: TRBV19; d_call: TRBD1; cdr3_aa: CASRGGGQGLYGYTF; cdr3_nt: TGTGCCAGTAGGGGGGGTGGACAGGGCCTCTATGGCTACACCTTC
j_call: TRBJ1-6; clone_size: -; v_call: TRBV6-1; d_call: -; cdr3_aa: CASSEGVQGVSPLHF; cdr3_nt: TGTGCCAGCAGTGAAGGTGTACAGGGTGTTTCACCCCTCCACTTT
j_call: TRBJ1-6; clone_size: -; v_call: TRBV30; d_call: -; cdr3_aa: CASASYNSPLHF; cdr3_nt: TGTGCCTCGGCCTCCTATAATTCACCCCTCCACTTT
j_call: TRBJ1-4; clone_size: -; v_call: TRBV19; d_call: -; cdr3_aa: CASSIPTQGTNEKLFF; cdr3_nt: TGTGCCAGTAGTATCCCCACTCAGGGAACTAATGAAAAACTGTTTTTT
j_call: TRBJ1-1; clone_size: -; v_call: TRBV5-4; d_call: -; cdr3_aa: CASSLVGNSREAFF; cdr3_nt: TGTGCCAGCAGCTTGGTCGGCAACTCCAGGGAAGCTTTCTTT
j_call: TRBJ1-3; clone_size: -; v_call: TRBV5-1; d_call: TRBD1; cdr3_aa: CASSLAWTGDSGNTIYF; cdr3_nt: TGCGCCAGCAGCTTGGCCTGGACAGGGGACTCTGGAAACACCATATATTTT
j_call: TRBJ2-2; clone_size: -; v_call: TRBV7-9; d_call: TRBD2; cdr3_aa: CASSAGLAGFTGELFF; cdr3_nt: TGTGCCAGCAGCGCTGGACTAGCGGGGTTCACCGGGGAGCTGTTTTTT
j_call: TRBJ1-1; clone_size: -; v_call: TRBV19; d_call: -; cdr3_aa: CASSIDFPQTKAFF; cdr3_nt: TGTGCCAGTAGTATAGACTTTCCACAAACGAAAGCTTTCTTT
j_call: TRBJ2-1; clone_size: -; v_call: TRBV12-3/TRBV12-4; d_call: -; cdr3_aa: CASSLGRDNEQFF; cdr3_nt: TGTGCCAGCAGTTTAGGCAGAGACAATGAGCAGTTCTTC
j_call: TRBJ1-1; clone_size: -; v_call: TRBV30; d_call: -; cdr3_aa: CAWSVSGGRMNTEAFF; cdr3_nt: TGTGCCTGGAGTGTATCTGGGGGGAGAATGAACACTGAAGCTTTCTTT
j_call: TRBJ1-3; clone_size: -; v_call: TRBV7-9; d_call: TRBD1; cdr3_aa: CASSSGQGLRNTIYF; cdr3_nt: TGTGCCAGCAGCTCCGGACAGGGACTCCGAAACACCATATATTTT
j_call: TRBJ1-1; clone_size: -; v_call: TRBV3-1/TRBV3-2; d_call: -; cdr3_aa: CASSPLGNTEAFF; cdr3_nt: TGTGCCAGCAGCCCTTTGGGGAACACTGAAGCTTTCTTT
j_call: TRBJ1-5; clone_size: -; v_call: TRBV10-3; d_call: TRBD1; cdr3_aa: CASAGDSQPQHF; cdr3_nt: TGTGCCTCGGCGGGGGACAGTCAGCCCCAGCATTTT
j_call: TRBJ2-5; clone_size: -; v_call: TRBV7-3; d_call: TRBD1; cdr3_aa: CASSQGQGMPQYF; cdr3_nt: TGTGCCAGCAGCCAGGGACAGGGGATGCCCCAGTACTTC
j_call: TRBJ2-1; clone_size: few; v_call: TRBV7-8; d_call: TRBD2; cdr3_aa: CASSLGRSSGGAGHEQFF; cdr3_nt: TGTGCCAGCAGCTTGGGTCGGTCTAGCGGGGGGGCCGGACATGAGCAGTTCTTC
j_call: TRBJ1-1; clone_size: many; v_call: TRBV12-3/TRBV12-4; d_call: -; cdr3_aa: CASHLGGNTEAFF; cdr3_nt: TGTGCCAGCCACCTAGGGGGAAACACTGAAGCTTTCTTT
j_call: TRBJ1-2; clone_size: -; v_call: TRBV25-1; d_call: -; cdr3_aa: CASSFESTGYGYTF; cdr3_nt: TGTGCCAGCAGTTTTGAGTCAACAGGATATGGCTACACCTTC
j_call: TRBJ2-5; clone_size: -; v_call: TRBV6-6; d_call: -; cdr3_aa: CASSQYTSSGTQYF; cdr3_nt: TGTGCCAGCAGTCAATATACTAGCTCTGGGACCCAGTACTTC
j_call: TRBJ2-2; clone_size: -; v_call: TRBV2; d_call: -; cdr3_aa: CASSDVDGTGELFF; cdr3_nt: TGTGCCAGCAGTGATGTGGACGGCACCGGGGAGCTGTTTTTT
j_call: TRBJ1-5; clone_size: -; v_call: TRBV28; d_call: TRBD1; cdr3_aa: CASSLGQGNQPQHF; cdr3_nt: TGTGCCAGCAGCCTGGGACAGGGCAATCAGCCCCAGCATTTT
j_call: TRBJ1-3; clone_size: -; v_call: TRBV7-9; d_call: -; cdr3_aa: CASSLYGNRDSGNTIYF; cdr3_nt: TGTGCCAGCAGCTTATACGGTAACAGGGACTCTGGAAACACCATATATTTT
j_call: TRBJ2-3; clone_size: -; v_call: TRBV7-9; d_call: -; cdr3_aa: CASSSLGGATVTQYF; cdr3_nt: TGTGCCAGCAGCTCCCTTGGCGGGGCCACAGTAACGCAGTATTTT
j_call: TRBJ1-5; clone_size: -; v_call: TRBV10-1; d_call: -; cdr3_aa: CASSWVPGNQPQHF; cdr3_nt: TGCGCCAGCAGTTGGGTCCCAGGCAATCAGCCCCAGCATTTT
j_call: TRBJ2-1; clone_size: once; v_call: TRBV4-2; d_call: -; cdr3_aa: CASSREGANEQFF; cdr3_nt: TGTGCCAGCAGCCGGGAGGGGGCCAATGAGCAGTTCTTC
j_call: TRBJ1-1; clone_size: -; v_call: TRBV18; d_call: TRBD1; cdr3_aa: CASSSTGSDTEAFF; cdr3_nt: TGTGCCAGCTCATCGACAGGGTCGGACACTGAAGCTTTCTTT
j_call: TRBJ1-2; clone_size: -; v_call: TRBV4-1; d_call: -; cdr3_aa: CASSQVQGWHGSYGYTF; cdr3_nt: TGCGCCAGCAGCCAAGTACAGGGATGGCACGGGAGCTATGGCTACACCTTC
j_call: TRBJ2-1; clone_size: -; v_call: TRBV28; d_call: -; cdr3_aa: CASSHAPSYNEQFF; cdr3_nt: TGTGCCAGCAGTCATGCCCCCTCCTACAATGAGCAGTTCTTC
j_call: TRBJ1-3; clone_size: -; v_call: TRBV12-3/TRBV12-4; d_call: -; cdr3_aa: CASSGGGNTIYF; cdr3_nt: TGTGCCAGTTCGGGGGGTGGAAACACCATATATTTT
j_call: TRBJ2-1; clone_size: -; v_call: TRBV27; d_call: -; cdr3_aa: CASSLLTGSYNEQFF; cdr3_nt: TGTGCCAGCAGTTTACTCACGGGGAGCTACAATGAGCAGTTCTTC
j_call: TRBJ1-2; clone_size: once; v_call: TRBV29-1; d_call: TRBD1; cdr3_aa: CSVETGDYGYTF; cdr3_nt: TGCAGCGTGGAGACAGGGGACTATGGCTACACCTTC
j_call: TRBJ1-1; clone_size: -; v_call: TRBV18; d_call: -; cdr3_aa: CASSPLGTSTEAFF; cdr3_nt: TGTGCCAGCTCACCGTTAGGGACATCCACTGAAGCTTTCTTT
j_call: TRBJ2-2; clone_size: few; v_call: TRBV24-1; d_call: -; cdr3_aa: CATSDPGVDTGELFF; cdr3_nt: TGTGCCACCAGTGATCCAGGGGTCGACACCGGGGAGCTGTTTTTT
j_call: TRBJ2-2; clone_size: -; v_call: TRBV6-6; d_call: TRBD2; cdr3_aa: CASSRGLVGLGELFF; cdr3_nt: TGTGCCAGCAGCCGCGGACTAGTCGGTTTAGGGGAGCTGTTTTTT
j_call: TRBJ1-5; clone_size: -; v_call: TRBV7-8; d_call: -; cdr3_aa: CASSLNRDNNQPQHF; cdr3_nt: TGTGCCAGCAGCTTAAACCGGGACAACAATCAGCCCCAGCATTTT
j_call: TRBJ1-5; clone_size: -; v_call: TRBV4-2; d_call: -; cdr3_aa: CASSQDQGDLNQPQHF; cdr3_nt: TGTGCCAGCAGCCAAGACCAAGGAGACCTCAATCAGCCCCAGCATTTT
j_call: TRBJ1-2; clone_size: once; v_call: TRBV5-4; d_call: -; cdr3_aa: CASSPGSPNEANYGYTF; cdr3_nt: TGTGCCAGCAGCCCGGGGTCACCGAACGAAGCTAACTATGGCTACACCTTC
j_call: TRBJ2-2; clone_size: once; v_call: TRBV20-1; d_call: -; cdr3_aa: CSASKQDTGELFF; cdr3_nt: TGCAGTGCTAGTAAACAGGACACCGGGGAGCTGTTTTTT
j_call: TRBJ1-1; clone_size: -; v_call: TRBV7-9; d_call: -; cdr3_aa: CASSSTVSSNDRLNTEAFF; cdr3_nt: TGTGCCAGCAGCTCCACCGTATCTTCTAACGACAGACTGAACACTGAAGCTTTCTTT
j_call: TRBJ1-6; clone_size: -; v_call: TRBV7-2; d_call: TRBD1; cdr3_aa: CASSPRTGNSPLHF; cdr3_nt: TGTGCCAGCAGCCCCAGGACAGGCAATTCACCCCTCCACTTT
j_call: TRBJ1-1; clone_size: -; v_call: TRBV7-2; d_call: TRBD1; cdr3_aa: CASSSGQGGAWGEAFF; cdr3_nt: TGTGCCAGCAGCTCTGGACAGGGTGGAGCCTGGGGGGAAGCTTTCTTT
j_call: TRBJ2-5; clone_size: -; v_call: TRBV15; d_call: TRBD2; cdr3_aa: CATSSDLWLAGGTQYF; cdr3_nt: TGTGCCACCAGCAGTGATCTCTGGCTAGCGGGGGGTACCCAGTACTTC
j_call: TRBJ1-2; clone_size: -; v_call: TRBV20-1; d_call: -; cdr3_aa: CSASSRGYGYTF; cdr3_nt: TGCAGTGCTAGTTCCCGGGGCTATGGCTACACCTTC
j_call: TRBJ2-6; clone_size: -; v_call: TRBV6-5; d_call: -; cdr3_aa: CASSYSGWGANVLTF; cdr3_nt: TGTGCCAGCAGTTACTCTGGTTGGGGGGCCAACGTCCTGACTTTC
j_call: TRBJ1-3; clone_size: -; v_call: TRBV4-1; d_call: TRBD1; cdr3_aa: CASSQLVGTGVSSGNTIYF; cdr3_nt: TGCGCCAGCAGCCAATTAGTGGGAACAGGGGTCTCCTCTGGAAACACCATATATTTT
j_call: TRBJ2-7; clone_size: -; v_call: TRBV27; d_call: TRBD1; cdr3_aa: CASNNRGQRYEQYF; cdr3_nt: TGTGCCAGCAACAACAGGGGGCAACGGTACGAGCAGTACTTC
j_call: TRBJ2-2; clone_size: -; v_call: TRBV19; d_call: -; cdr3_aa: CASSMNGANTGELFF; cdr3_nt: TGTGCCAGTAGTATGAACGGAGCGAACACCGGGGAGCTGTTTTTT
j_call: TRBJ2-5; clone_size: -; v_call: TRBV3-1/TRBV3-2; d_call: -; cdr3_aa: CASSQEMGRPQETQYF; cdr3_nt: TGTGCCAGCAGCCAAGAAATGGGGAGGCCGCAAGAGACCCAGTACTTC
j_call: TRBJ1-5; clone_size: -; v_call: TRBV12-3/TRBV12-4; d_call: -; cdr3_aa: CASSFGSNQPQHF; cdr3_nt: TGTGCCAGCAGTTTCGGAAGCAATCAGCCCCAGCATTTT
j_call: TRBJ2-2; clone_size: -; v_call: TRBV5-1; d_call: -; cdr3_aa: CASSPRDKLNTGELFF; cdr3_nt: TGCGCCAGCAGCCCCAGGGACAAACTGAACACCGGGGAGCTGTTTTTT
j_call: TRBJ1-6; clone_size: -; v_call: TRBV28; d_call: TRBD1; cdr3_aa: CASSFPTTGTTYNSPLHF; cdr3_nt: TGTGCCAGCAGTTTCCCAACGACAGGGACGACCTATAATTCACCCCTCCACTTT